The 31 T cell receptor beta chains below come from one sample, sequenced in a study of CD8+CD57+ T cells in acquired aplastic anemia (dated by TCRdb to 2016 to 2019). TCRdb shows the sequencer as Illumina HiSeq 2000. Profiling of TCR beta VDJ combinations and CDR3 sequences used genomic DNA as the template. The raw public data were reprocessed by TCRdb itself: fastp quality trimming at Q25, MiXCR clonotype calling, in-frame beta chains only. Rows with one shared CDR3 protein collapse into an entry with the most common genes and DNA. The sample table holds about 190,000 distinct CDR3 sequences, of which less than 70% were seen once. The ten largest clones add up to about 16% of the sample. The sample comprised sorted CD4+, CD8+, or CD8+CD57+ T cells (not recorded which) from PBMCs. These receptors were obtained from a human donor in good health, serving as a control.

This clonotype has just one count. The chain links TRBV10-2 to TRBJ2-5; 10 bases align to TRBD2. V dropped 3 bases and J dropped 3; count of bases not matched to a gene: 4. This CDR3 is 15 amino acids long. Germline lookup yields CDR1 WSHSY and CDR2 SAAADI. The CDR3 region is CASSDLAGEEETQYF. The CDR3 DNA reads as TGCGCCAGCAGTGACCTAGCGGGGGAGGAAGAGACCCAGTACTTC.

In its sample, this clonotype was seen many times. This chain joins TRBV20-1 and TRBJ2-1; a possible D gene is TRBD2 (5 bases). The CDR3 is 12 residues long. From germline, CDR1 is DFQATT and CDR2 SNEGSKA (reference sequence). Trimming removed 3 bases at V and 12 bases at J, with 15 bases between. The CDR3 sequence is CSARGTTGGQFF. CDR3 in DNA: TGCAGTGCTAGGGGTACGACTGGAGGGCAGTTCTTC.

The CDR3 loop reads CATSGQTGNTGELFF. The CDR3 DNA is TGTGCCACCAGTGGACAGACCGGAAACACCGGGGAGCTGTTTTTT. The chain uses TRBV24-1 and TRBJ2-2, with a weak D call TRBD1 (5 bases). The CDR3 sequence is 15 residues long. Germline assignment: CDR1 KGHDR and CDR2 SFDVKD. Trimming shortened V by 5 bases and J by 2 bases, and 11 bases separated the two germline ends.

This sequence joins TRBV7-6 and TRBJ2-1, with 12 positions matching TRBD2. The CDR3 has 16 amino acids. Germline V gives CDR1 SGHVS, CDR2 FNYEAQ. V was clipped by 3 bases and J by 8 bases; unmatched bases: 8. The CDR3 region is CASSFPSGGAGDEQFF. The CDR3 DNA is TGTGCCAGCAGCTTCCCTAGCGGGGGGGCGGGGGATGAGCAGTTCTTC.

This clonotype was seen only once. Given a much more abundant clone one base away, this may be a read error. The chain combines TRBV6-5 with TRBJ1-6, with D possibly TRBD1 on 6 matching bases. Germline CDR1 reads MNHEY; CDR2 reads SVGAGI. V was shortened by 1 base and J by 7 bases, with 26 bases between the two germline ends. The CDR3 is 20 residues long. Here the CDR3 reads CASSYYGGRQVRDRNSPLHF. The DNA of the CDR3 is TGTGCCAGCAGTTACTACGGGGGCCGCCAGGTTAGGGATAGAAATTCACCCCTCCACTTT.

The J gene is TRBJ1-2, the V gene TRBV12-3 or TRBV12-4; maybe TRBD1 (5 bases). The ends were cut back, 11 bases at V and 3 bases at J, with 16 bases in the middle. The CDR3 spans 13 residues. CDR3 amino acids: CAGQGPADYGYTF. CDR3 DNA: TGTGCCGGCCAGGGACCCGCTGACTATGGCTACACCTTC.

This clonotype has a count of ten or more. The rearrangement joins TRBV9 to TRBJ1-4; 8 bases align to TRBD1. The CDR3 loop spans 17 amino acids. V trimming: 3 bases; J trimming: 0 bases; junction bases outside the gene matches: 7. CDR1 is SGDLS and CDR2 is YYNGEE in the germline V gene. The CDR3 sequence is CASSATGGFATNEKLFF. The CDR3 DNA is TGTGCCAGCAGCGCTACAGGGGGGTTTGCAACTAATGAAAAACTGTTTTTT.

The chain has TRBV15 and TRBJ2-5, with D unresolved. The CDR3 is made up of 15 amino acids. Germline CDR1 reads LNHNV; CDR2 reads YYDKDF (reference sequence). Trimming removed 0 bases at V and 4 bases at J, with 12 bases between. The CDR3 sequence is CATSRDSVGGETQYF. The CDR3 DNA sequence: TGTGCCACCAGCAGAGATTCTGTGGGCGGAGAGACCCAGTACTTC.

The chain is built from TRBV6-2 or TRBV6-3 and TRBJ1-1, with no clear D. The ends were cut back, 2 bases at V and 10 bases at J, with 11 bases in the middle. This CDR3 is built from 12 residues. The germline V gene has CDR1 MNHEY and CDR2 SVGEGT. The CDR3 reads CASSYVGLLAFF. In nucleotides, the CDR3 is TGTGCCAGCAGTTACGTAGGACTGCTAGCTTTCTTT.

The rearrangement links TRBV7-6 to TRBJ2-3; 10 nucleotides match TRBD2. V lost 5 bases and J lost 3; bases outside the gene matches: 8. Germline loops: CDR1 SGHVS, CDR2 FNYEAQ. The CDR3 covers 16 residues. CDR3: CASSHPGLATTDTQYF. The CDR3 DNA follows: TGTGCCAGCAGCCATCCGGGACTAGCGACAACAGATACGCAGTATTTT.

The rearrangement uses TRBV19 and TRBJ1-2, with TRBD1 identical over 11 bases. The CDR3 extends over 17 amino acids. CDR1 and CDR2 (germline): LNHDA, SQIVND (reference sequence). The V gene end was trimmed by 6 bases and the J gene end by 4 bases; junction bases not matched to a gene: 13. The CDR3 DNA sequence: TGTGCCAGTAGCCATCCCGCCCCCGGGACAGGGGGCTATGGCTACACCTTC. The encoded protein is CASSHPAPGTGGYGYTF.

CDR3 in DNA: TGTGCCAGCAGTGATAGTACAGGGGGCGCAGGACAGCCCCAGCATTTT. It specifies CASSDSTGGAGQPQHF. The chain joins TRBV6-1 to TRBJ1-5; TRBD1 agrees at 9 bases. V lost 3 bases, J lost 7 bases, and 10 bases stayed unmatched. The CDR3 consists of 16 residues. Germline CDR1 is MNHNS and CDR2 is SASEGT.

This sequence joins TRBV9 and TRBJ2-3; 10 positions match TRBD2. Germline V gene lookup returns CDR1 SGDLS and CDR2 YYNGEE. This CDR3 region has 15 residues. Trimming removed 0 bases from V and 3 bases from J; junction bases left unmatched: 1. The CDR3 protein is CASSVERGGTDTQYF. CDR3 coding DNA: TGTGCCAGCAGCGTAGAGCGGGGGGGTACAGATACGCAGTATTTT.

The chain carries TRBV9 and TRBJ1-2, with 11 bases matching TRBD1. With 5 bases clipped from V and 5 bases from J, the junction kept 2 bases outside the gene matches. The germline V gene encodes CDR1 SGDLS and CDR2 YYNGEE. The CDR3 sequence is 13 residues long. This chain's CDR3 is CASSGTGGYGYTF. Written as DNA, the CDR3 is TGTGCCAGCAGTGGGACAGGGGGTTATGGCTACACCTTC.

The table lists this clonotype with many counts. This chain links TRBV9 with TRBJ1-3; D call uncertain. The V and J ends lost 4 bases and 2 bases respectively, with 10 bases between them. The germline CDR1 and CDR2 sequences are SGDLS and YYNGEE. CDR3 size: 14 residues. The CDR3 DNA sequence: TGTGCCAGCAGCAGGGCATTCGCTGGAAACACCATATATTTT. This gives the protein CASSRAFAGNTIYF.

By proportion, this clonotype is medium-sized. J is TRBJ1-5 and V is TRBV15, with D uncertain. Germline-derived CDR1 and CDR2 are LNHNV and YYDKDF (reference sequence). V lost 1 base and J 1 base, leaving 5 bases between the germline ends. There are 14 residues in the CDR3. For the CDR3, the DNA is TGTGCCACCAGCAGAGGTCAGAGCAATCAGCCCCAGCATTTT. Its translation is CATSRGQSNQPQHF.

CDR3 loop: CASSLGPMNTEAFF. CDR3 in DNA: TGTGCCAGCAGCTTAGGTCCGATGAACACTGAAGCTTTCTTT. This chain links TRBV7-9 with TRBJ1-1; D is unclear. There are 14 residues in the CDR3. V lost 1 base and J 0 bases, leaving 6 bases between the germline ends. The germline V gene encodes CDR1 SEHNR and CDR2 FQNEAQ (reference sequence).

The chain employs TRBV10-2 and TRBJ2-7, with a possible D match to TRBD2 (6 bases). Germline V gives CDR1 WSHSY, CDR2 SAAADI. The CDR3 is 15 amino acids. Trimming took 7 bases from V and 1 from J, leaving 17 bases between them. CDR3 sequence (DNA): TGCGCCAGCAACGCCGGGGCAGGGACTTCCTACGAGCAGTACTTC. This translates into CASNAGAGTSYEQYF.

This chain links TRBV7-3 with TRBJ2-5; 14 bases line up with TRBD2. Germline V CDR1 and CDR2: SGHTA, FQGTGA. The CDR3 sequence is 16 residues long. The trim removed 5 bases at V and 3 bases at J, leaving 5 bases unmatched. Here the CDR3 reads CASSPTSGGAEETQYF. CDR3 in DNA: TGTGCCAGCAGCCCGACTAGCGGGGGGGCAGAAGAGACCCAGTACTTC.

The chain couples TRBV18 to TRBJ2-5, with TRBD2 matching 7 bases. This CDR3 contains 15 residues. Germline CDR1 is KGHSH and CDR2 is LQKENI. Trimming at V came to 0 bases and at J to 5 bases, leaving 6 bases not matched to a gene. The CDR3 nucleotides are TGTGCCAGCTCACCACCGGGGGGGAGTGAGGAGACCCAGTACTTC. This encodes CASSPPGGSEETQYF.

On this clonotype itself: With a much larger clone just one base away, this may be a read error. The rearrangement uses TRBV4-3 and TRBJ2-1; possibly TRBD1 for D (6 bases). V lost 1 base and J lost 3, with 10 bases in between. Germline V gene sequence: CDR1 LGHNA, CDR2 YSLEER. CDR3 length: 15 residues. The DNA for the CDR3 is TGCGCCAGCAGCCAAGGTGAGGGGGACTACAATGAGCAGTTCTTC. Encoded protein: CASSQGEGDYNEQFF.

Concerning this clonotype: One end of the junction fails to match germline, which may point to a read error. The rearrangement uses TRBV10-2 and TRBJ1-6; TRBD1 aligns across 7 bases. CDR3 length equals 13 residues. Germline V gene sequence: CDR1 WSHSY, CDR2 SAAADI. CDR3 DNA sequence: TGTGCCATCAGGGGGACGACTAATTCACCCCTCCACTTT. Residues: CAIRGTTNSPLHF.

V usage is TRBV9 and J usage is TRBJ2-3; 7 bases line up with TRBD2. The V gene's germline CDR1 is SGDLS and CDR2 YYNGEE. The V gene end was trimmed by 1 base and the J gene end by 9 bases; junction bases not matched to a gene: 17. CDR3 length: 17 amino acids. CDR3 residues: CASSVPRLALFPSTQYF. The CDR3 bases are TGTGCCAGCAGCGTACCCCGACTAGCCCTTTTCCCTTCAACGCAGTATTTT. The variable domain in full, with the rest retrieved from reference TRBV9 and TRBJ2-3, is DSGVTQTPKHLITATGQRVTLRCSPRSGDLSVYWYQQSLDQGLQFLIQYYNGEERAKGNILERFSAQQFPDLHSELNLSSLELGDSALYFCASSVPRLALFPSTQYFGPGTRLTVL.

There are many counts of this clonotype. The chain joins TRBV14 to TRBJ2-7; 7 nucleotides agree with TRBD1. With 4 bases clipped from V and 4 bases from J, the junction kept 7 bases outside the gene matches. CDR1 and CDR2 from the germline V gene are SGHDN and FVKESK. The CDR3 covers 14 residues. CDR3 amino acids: CASSPQGIMYEQYF. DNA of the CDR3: TGTGCCAGCAGCCCACAGGGGATCATGTACGAGCAGTACTTC.

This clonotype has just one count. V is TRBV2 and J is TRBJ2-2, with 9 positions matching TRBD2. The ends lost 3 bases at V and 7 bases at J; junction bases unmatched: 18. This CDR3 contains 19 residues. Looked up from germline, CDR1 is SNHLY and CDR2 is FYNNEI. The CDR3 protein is CASSEIGAGRRGGDGELFF. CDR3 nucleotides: TGTGCCAGCAGTGAGATTGGGGCGGGTCGGCGGGGGGGCGACGGGGAGCTGTTTTTT.

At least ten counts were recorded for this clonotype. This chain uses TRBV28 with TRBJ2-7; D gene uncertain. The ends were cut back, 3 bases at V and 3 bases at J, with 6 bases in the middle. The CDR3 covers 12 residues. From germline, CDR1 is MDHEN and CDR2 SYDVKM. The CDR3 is CASSFFDYEQYF. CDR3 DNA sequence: TGTGCCAGCAGTTTCTTTGACTACGAGCAGTACTTC.

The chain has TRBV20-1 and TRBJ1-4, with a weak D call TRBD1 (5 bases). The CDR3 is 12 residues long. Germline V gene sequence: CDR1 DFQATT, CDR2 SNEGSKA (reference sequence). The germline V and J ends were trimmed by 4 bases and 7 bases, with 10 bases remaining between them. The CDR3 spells CSATLRGEKLFF. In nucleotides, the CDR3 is TGCAGTGCTACCCTAAGGGGTGAAAAACTGTTTTTT.

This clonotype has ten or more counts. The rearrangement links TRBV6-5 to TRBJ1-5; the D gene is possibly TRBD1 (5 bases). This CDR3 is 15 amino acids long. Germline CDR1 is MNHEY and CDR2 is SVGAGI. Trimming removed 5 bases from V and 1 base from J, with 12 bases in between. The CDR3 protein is CASSSSGGSNQPQHF. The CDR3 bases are TGTGCCAGCAGTAGCTCGGGGGGGAGCAATCAGCCCCAGCATTTT.

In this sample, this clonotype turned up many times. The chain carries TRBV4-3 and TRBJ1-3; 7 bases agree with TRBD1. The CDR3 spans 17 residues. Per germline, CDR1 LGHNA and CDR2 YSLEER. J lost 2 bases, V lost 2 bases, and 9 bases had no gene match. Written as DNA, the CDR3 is TGCGCCAGCAGCCAAAACCACAACAGGGGCCCTGGAAACACCATATATTTT. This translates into CASSQNHNRGPGNTIYF.

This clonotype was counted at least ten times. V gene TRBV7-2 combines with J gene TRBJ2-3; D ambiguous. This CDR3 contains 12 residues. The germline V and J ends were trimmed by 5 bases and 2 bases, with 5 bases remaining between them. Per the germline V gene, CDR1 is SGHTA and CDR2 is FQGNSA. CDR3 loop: CASSTYTDTQYF. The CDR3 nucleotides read TGTGCCAGCAGCACTTACACAGATACGCAGTATTTT. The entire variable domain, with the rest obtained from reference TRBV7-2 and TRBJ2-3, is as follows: GAGVSQSPSNKVTEKGKDVELRCDPISGHTALYWYRQSLGQGLEFLIYFQGNSAPDKSGLPSDRFSAERTGGSVSTLTIQRTQQEDSAVYLCASSTYTDTQYFGPGTRLTVL.

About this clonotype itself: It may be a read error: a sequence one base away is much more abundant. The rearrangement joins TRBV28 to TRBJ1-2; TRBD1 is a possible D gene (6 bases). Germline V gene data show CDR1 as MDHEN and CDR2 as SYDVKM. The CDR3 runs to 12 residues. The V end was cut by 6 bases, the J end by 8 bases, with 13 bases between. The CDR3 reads CASRGGTFGYTF. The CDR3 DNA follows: TGTGCCAGCAGAGGCGGGACATTCGGCTACACCTTC.